This T cell receptor (beta chain) emerged from a study of cytomegalovirus exposure and HLA in healthy donors. This clone came up a few times. Its antigen is still unknown. 60 Vbeta and 13 Jbeta primers were used in PCR. Libraries were prepared by immunoSEQ multiplex PCR; TCRdb keeps only in-frame clonotypes and omits some of them. The sample holds some 140,000 clones; 70% to 90% are singletons and the top ten take 1.5% to 1.7%. General study results and limits: Later, an analysis showed that TCR beta chains associated with HLA were more clonally expanded than others that were equally common. Sequencing artifact likely explains a cluster of highly shared sequence variants. Sequences of the TCR beta chain were said to predict the HLA-A and HLA-B alleles of most subjects accurately. The productive fraction for most TCR beta V segments was about 90% or about 30% in an earlier analysis.

The trim removed 4 bases at V and 4 bases at J, leaving 9 bases unmatched. This CDR3 comprises 15 residues. Germline CDR1 and CDR2: SGHAT and FQNNGV. The chain couples TRBV11-2 to TRBJ1-2, with 7 bases matching TRBD1. The clonotype originates from a middle-aged man in good health and CMV-seronegative. Material: PBMCs. CDR3 amino acids: CASSSGRGGTYGYTF. The CDR3 region has the DNA TGTGCCAGCAGCTCGGGGAGAGGGGGCACCTATGGCTACACCTTC. The variable domain in full, completed from reference TRBV11-2 and TRBJ1-2, reads EAGVAQSPRYKIIEKRQSVAFWCNPISGHATLYWYQQILGQGPKLLIQFQNNGVVDDSQLPKDRFSAERLKGVDSTLKIQPAKLEDSAVYLCASSSGRGGTYGYTFGSGTRLTVV.